This T cell receptor (beta chain) originates from a study of blood T cells in healthy people across ages. Alongside a J-beta primer mix, a sample-barcoded 5' primer served in a second PCR lasting roughly 7 to 12 cycles. Every individual sample yielded 2.5 million or more paired-end reads (each containing CDR3). TCRdb processed the 5' RACE reads anew with MiXCR; each CDR3 protein has one entry. The sample contains about 970,000 distinct CDR3 sequences, about 51% of which appear only once. With respect to this clonotype: What it binds is not known.

In germline, CDR1 is SQVTM, CDR2 ANQGSEA. The CDR3 has 16 residues. The trim removed 4 bases at V and 2 bases at J, leaving 9 bases unmatched. Notes on the study in general: Percentage of naive T cells showed a strong correlation with TCR beta diversity.

The sequencing sample was made of blood. The clonotype was recovered from a woman aged 60-70 years in good health. This chain links TRBV29-1 with TRBJ2-3; 10 bases map to TRBD2. The CDR3 sequence is CSVGGTTSGNTDTQYF. CDR3 sequence (DNA): TGCAGCGTTGGAGGGACCACTAGCGGGAACACAGATACGCAGTATTTT.